This T cell receptor (beta chain) derives from a study of PD-1 blockade in classical Hodgkin lymphoma. On the study more broadly: Each patient was given nivolumab 3 mg/kg through a vein every 2 weeks.

This clone occurred many times. Its specificity is not known. Regarding the study as a whole: It was among complete responders that baseline diversity resembled that of newly diagnosed patients. Anyone who began nivolumab under 1 year after ASCT was excluded. By C4D1, CD4+ diversity increased significantly, especially in complete responders.

Germline V CDR1 and CDR2: MNHEY, SVGAGI. V shed 8 bases and J shed 5 bases, with 12 bases lying between them. There are 13 residues in the CDR3. Data came from immunoSEQ multiplex PCR; TCRdb stores just in-frame clones and leaves some out. The data hold 50,000 or so clones, with just under 75% observed a single time. Each and every patient relapsed after autologous stem cell transplantation, and patients got differing brentuximab vedotin exposure. The source material was peripheral blood mononuclear cells (PBMCs), sampled before the second cycle of nivolumab. The V and J genes are TRBV6-5 and TRBJ1-4, with D possibly TRBD1 on 5 matching bases. This receptor was obtained from a human donor with classical Hodgkin lymphoma. This chain's CDR3 is CASGAGLNEKLFF. Written as DNA, the CDR3 is TGTGCCAGCGGGGCAGGTCTAAATGAAAAACTGTTTTTT.